The 4 T cell receptor beta chains reported below all come from one sample, sequenced in a study of blood T cell repertoires in COVID-19. Method: immunoSEQ multiplex PCR; TCRdb's copy keeps in-frame clones and lacks some. The sample has around 300,000 clones, around 89% seen once. Sequenced material: peripheral blood. The receptor set was obtained from a woman between 50 and 59 years old with active or convalescent COVID-19.

This chain uses TRBV11-2 with TRBJ2-1, with TRBD2 identical over 8 bases. CDR1 is SGHAT, CDR2 FQNNGV, per germline. The CDR3 extends over 15 amino acids. V was pared by 4 bases and J by 8 bases, with 10 bases of the junction left unmatched. The DNA of the CDR3 is TGTGCCAGCAGCTCGAACGGGGGGGCCGAGGATGAGCAGTTCTTC. As protein: CASSSNGGAEDEQFF.

This clone was found once. The rearrangement links TRBV4-1 to TRBJ2-3; D uncertain. This CDR3 is 15 amino acids long. CDR1 MGHRA and CDR2 YSYEKL come from the germline V gene. V was shortened by 2 bases and J by 2 bases, with 11 bases between the two germline ends. CDR3 sequence: CASSQKPFNTDTQYF. CDR3 DNA: TGCGCCAGCAGCCAAAAGCCCTTCAACACAGATACGCAGTATTTT.

The gene calls are TRBV7-2 and TRBJ2-1; no definite D call. CDR1 and CDR2 (germline): SGHTA, FQGNSA. V gave up 6 bases and J gave up 3 bases, with 18 bases separating them. CDR3 length: 16 amino acids. The CDR3 DNA is TGTGCCAGCAGAAGACCTTCAGGTTTCAACTACAATGAGCAGTTCTTC. This translates into CASRRPSGFNYNEQFF.

This clone was picked up one time. This chain links TRBV3-1 (or the pseudogene TRBV3-2) with TRBJ1-1; maybe TRBD1 (6 bases). With 3 bases removed from V and 6 bases from J, the gap between germline ends came to 11 bases. CDR3 length: 13 amino acids. Germline CDR1 LGHDT, CDR2 YNNKEL (reference sequence). The chain's CDR3 is CASSHNKGAEAFF. CDR3 DNA sequence: TGTGCCAGCAGCCACAATAAGGGGGCTGAAGCTTTCTTT.